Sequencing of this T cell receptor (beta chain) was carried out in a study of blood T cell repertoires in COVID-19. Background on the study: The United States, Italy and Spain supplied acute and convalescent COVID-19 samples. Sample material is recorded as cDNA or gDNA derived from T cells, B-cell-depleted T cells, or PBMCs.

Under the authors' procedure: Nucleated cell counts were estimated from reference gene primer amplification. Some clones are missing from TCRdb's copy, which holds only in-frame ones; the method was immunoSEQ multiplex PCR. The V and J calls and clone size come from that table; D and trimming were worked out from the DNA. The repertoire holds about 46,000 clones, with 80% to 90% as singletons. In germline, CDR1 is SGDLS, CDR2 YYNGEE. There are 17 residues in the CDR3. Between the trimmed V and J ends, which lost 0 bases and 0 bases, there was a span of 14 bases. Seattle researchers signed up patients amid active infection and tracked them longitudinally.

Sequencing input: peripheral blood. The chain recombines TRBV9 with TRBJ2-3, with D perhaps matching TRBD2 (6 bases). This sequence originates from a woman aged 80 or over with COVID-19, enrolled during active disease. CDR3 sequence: CASSVGKRAASTDTQYF. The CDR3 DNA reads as TGTGCCAGCAGCGTAGGGAAGCGGGCAGCTAGCACAGATACGCAGTATTTT. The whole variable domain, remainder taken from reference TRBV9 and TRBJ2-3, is DSGVTQTPKHLITATGQRVTLRCSPRSGDLSVYWYQQSLDQGLQFLIQYYNGEERAKGNILERFSAQQFPDLHSELNLSSLELGDSALYFCASSVGKRAASTDTQYFGPGTRLTVL.